Sequencing of this T cell receptor beta chain was carried out in a study of cytomegalovirus exposure and HLA in healthy donors. Study-wide points: A classifier reportedly called cytomegalovirus status with high sensitivity and specificity. Most sequenced TCRs were rare (though some public TCRs occurred in many donors). Three CMV-associated chains proved CMV antigen-specific in vitro. The study put some 150 TCR beta chains on its list as cytomegalovirus-associated.

Looked up from germline, CDR1 is PRHDT and CDR2 is FYEKMQ (reference sequence). With 5 bases clipped from V and 8 bases from J, the junction kept 9 bases outside the gene matches. The CDR3 has 15 residues. Points on this clone: The antigen remains unidentified.

Sequencing used immunoSEQ multiplex PCR; TCRdb keeps in-frame clones, though not all of them. The table shows 200,000 to 250,000 clones, with about 93% occurring only once. The gene calls are TRBV13 and TRBJ1-6; TRBD1 matches 7 bases. Specimen: PBMCs. The receptor was isolated from a woman younger than 30 in good health and CMV-seronegative. CDR3 sequence: CASSTTGVNDSPLHF. CDR3 DNA sequence: TGTGCCAGCAGCACCACAGGGGTAAATGATTCACCCCTCCACTTT. The entire variable domain, with the rest obtained from reference TRBV13 and TRBJ1-6, is as follows: AAGVIQSPRHLIKEKRETATLKCYPIPRHDTVYWYQQGPGQDPQFLISFYEKMQSDKGSIPDRFSAQQFSDYHSELNMSSLELGDSALYFCASSTTGVNDSPLHFGNGTRLTVT.